This TCR beta chain was documented in a study of T cells in pancreatic ductal adenocarcinoma. TCRdb's copy holds only in-frame clones and misses some; the assay was immunoSEQ multiplex PCR. The sample yields over 85,000 clones, about 95% seen once. Selected pancreatic ductal adenocarcinoma patients had undergone surgery without neoadjuvant therapy. Study-level findings and limits: Results skew toward the minority of patients with early-stage disease. Unique clonotypes were around 8-fold more numerous in blood than in tumor. Comparisons of tumor and blood clonality may show falsely lower tumor diversity. Mean clonality was approximately 0.1 in tumors and roughly 0.068 in blood, not significantly different.

The CDR3 has 16 amino acids. Germline V gives CDR1 ENHRY, CDR2 SYGVKD. V trimming: 4 bases; J trimming: 7 bases; junction bases outside the gene matches: 11. Details on this clone: The target antigen is unknown.

The chain recombines TRBV10-3 with TRBJ2-2, with TRBD1 matching 8 bases. The sample taken for sequencing was PBMCs. The origin of this receptor is a human donor with pancreatic ductal adenocarcinoma. In DNA form, the CDR3 reads TGTGCCATCAGTGCTCAGGGGGCCGTCGGCGGCGGGGAGCTGTTTTTT. Amino acids: CAISAQGAVGGGELFF.